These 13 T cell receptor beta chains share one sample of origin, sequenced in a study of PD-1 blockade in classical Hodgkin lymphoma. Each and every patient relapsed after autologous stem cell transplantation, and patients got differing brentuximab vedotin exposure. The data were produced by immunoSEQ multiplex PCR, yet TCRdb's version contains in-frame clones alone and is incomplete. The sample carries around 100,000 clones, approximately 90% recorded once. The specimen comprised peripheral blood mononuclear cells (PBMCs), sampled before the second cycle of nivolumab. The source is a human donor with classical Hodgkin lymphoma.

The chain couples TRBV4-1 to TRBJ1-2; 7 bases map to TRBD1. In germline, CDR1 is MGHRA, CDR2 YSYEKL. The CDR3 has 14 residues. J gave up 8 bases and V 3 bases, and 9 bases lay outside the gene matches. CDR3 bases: TGCGCCAGCAGCCAGGCCGACAGGGTGGCGGGCTACACCTTC. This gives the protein CASSQADRVAGYTF.

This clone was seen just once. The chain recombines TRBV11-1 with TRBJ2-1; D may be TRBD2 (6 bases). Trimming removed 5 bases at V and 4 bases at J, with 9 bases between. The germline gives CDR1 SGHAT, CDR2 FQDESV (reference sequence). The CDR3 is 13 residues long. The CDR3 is CASSRGTYNEQFF. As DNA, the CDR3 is TGTGCCAGCAGCCGAGGGACTTACAATGAGCAGTTCTTC.

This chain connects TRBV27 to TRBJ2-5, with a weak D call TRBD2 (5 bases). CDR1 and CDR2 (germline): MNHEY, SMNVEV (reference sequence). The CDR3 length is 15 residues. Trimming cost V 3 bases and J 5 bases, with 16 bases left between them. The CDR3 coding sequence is TGTGCCAGCAGTTTGCTGGCGGGCCCTAGGGAGACCCAGTACTTC. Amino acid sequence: CASSLLAGPRETQYF.

In DNA form, the CDR3 reads TGCGCCAGCAGCCAACCTGACAGGGTCTGGGGCGAGAACGGTGAAGCTTTCTTT. Protein sequence: CASSQPDRVWGENGEAFF. The chain carries TRBV4-1 and TRBJ1-1, with 7 bases aligning to TRBD1. V lost 2 bases, J lost 7 bases, and 19 bases stayed unmatched. This CDR3 is built from 18 residues. The germline V gene encodes CDR1 MGHRA and CDR2 YSYEKL.

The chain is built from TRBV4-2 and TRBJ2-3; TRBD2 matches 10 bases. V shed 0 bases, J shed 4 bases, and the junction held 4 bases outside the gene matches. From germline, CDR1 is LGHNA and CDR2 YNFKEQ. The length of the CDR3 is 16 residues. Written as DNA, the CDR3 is TGTGCCAGCAGCCAAGAGGCTAGCGGGGGCCCAGATACGCAGTATTTT. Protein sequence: CASSQEASGGPDTQYF.

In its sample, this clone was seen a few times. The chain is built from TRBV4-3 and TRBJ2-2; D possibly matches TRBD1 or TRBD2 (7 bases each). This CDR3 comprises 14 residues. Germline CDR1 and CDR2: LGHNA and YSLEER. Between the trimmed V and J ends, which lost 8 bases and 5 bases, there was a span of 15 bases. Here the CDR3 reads CASQGGEWTGELFF. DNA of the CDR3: TGCGCCAGCCAGGGGGGGGAGTGGACCGGGGAGCTGTTTTTT.

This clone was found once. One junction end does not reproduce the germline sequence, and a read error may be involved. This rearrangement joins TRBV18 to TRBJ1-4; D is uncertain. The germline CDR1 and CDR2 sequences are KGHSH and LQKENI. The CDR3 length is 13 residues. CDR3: CASSPRSDEKLFF. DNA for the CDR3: TGTGCCAGCTCTCCACGTTCAGATGAAAAACTGTTTTTT. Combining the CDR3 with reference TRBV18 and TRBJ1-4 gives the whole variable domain NAGVMQNPRHLVRRRGQEARLRCSPMKGHSHVYWYRQLPEEGLKFMVYLQKENIIDESGMPKERFSAEFPKEGPSILRIQQVVRGDSAAYFCASSPRSDEKLFFGSGTQLSVL.

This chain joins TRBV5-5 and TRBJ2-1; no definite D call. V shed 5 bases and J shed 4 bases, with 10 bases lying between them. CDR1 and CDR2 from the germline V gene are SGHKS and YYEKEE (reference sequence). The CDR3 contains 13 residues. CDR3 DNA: TGTGCCAGCAGGTTACTACCGTACAATGAGCAGTTCTTC. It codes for CASRLLPYNEQFF. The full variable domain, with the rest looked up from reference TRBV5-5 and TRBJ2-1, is DAGVTQSPTHLIKTRGQQVTLRCSPISGHKSVSWYQQVLGQGPQFIFQYYEKEERGRGNFPDRFSARQFPNYSSELNVNALLLGDSALYLCASRLLPYNEQFFGPGTRLTVL.

This chain's CDR3 is CASTQRGKQGTGTEAFF. DNA for the CDR3: TGTGCCAGCACCCAAAGGGGGAAACAGGGGACTGGGACTGAAGCTTTCTTT. The rearrangement links TRBV11-3 to TRBJ1-1; TRBD1 aligns across 7 bases. Germline V CDR1 and CDR2: SGHNT, YENEEA. With 7 bases clipped from V and 5 bases from J, the junction kept 19 bases outside the gene matches. The CDR3 extends over 17 amino acids. The entire variable domain, with the rest obtained from reference TRBV11-3 and TRBJ1-1, is as follows: EAGVVQSPRYKIIEKKQPVAFWCNPISGHNTLYWYLQNLGQGPELLIRYENEEAVDDSQLPKDRFSAERLKGVDSTLKIQPAELGDSAVYLCASTQRGKQGTGTEAFFGQGTRLTVV.

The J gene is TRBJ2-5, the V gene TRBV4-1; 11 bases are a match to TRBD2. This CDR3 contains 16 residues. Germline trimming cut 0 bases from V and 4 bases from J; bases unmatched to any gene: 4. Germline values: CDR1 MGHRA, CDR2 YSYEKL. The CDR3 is CASSQDQLAGVETQYF. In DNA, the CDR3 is TGCGCCAGCAGCCAAGATCAACTAGCGGGGGTAGAGACCCAGTACTTC.

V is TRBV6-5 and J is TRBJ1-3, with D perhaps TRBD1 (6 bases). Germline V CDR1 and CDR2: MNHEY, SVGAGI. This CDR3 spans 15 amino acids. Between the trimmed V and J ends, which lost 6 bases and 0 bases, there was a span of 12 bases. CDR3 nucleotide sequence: TGTGCCAGCAGGAGGGGGAGCGTCTCTGGAAACACCATATATTTT. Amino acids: CASRRGSVSGNTIYF.

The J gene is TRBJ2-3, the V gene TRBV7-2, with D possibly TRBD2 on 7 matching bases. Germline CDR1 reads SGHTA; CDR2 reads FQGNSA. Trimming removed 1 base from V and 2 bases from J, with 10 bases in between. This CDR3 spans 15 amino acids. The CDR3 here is CASSLGGGFTDTQYF. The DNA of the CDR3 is TGTGCCAGCAGCTTAGGCGGGGGCTTCACAGATACGCAGTATTTT.

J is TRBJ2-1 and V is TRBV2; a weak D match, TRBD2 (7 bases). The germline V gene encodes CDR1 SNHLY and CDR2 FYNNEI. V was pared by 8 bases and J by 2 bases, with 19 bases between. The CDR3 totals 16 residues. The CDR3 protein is CASGGANRAPYNEQFF. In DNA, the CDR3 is TGTGCCAGCGGGGGGGCGAACAGGGCCCCCTACAATGAGCAGTTCTTC.